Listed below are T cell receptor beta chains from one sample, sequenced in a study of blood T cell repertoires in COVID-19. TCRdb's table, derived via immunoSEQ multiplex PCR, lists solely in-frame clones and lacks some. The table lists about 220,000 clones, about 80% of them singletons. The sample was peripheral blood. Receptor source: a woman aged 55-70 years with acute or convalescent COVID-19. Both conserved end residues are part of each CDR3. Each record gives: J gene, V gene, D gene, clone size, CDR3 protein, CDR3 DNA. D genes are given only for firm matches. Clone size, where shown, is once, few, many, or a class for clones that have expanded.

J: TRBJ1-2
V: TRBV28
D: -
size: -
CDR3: CASRPQASGYTF
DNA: TGTGCCAGCAGGCCCCAGGCAAGTGGCTACACCTTC

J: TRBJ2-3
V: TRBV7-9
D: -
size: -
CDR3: CASSLRVDTQYF
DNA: TGTGCCAGCAGCTTAAGAGTAGATACGCAGTATTTT

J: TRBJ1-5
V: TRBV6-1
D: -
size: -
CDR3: CASSEGRNQPQHF
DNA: TGTGCCAGCAGTGAAGGGCGGAATCAGCCCCAGCATTTT

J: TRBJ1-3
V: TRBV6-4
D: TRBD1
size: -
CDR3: CASNFDRASGNTIYF
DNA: TGTGCCAGCAACTTCGACAGGGCATCTGGAAACACCATATATTTT

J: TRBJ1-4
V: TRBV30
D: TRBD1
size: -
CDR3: CAWGHRGTNEKLFF
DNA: TGTGCCTGGGGGCACAGGGGTACTAATGAAAAACTGTTTTTT

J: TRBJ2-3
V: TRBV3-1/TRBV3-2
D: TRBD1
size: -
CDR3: CASSVTTGRGTDTQYF
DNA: TGTGCCAGCAGCGTAACGACAGGGAGAGGCACAGATACGCAGTATTTT

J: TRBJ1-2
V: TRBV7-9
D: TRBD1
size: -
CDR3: CASSPPGGSGYTF
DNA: TGTGCCAGCAGCCCTCCAGGGGGCAGTGGCTACACCTTC

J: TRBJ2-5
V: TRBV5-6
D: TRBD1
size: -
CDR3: CASSHRGAAQETQYF
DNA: TGTGCCAGCAGCCACAGGGGAGCCGCCCAAGAGACCCAGTACTTC

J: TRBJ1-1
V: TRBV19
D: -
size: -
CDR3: CASEGVGTEAFF
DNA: TGTGCCAGCGAAGGGGTGGGCACTGAAGCTTTCTTT

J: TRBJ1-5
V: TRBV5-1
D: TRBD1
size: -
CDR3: CASSLAGGQPQHF
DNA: TGCGCCAGCAGCTTGGCAGGGGGCCAGCCCCAGCATTTT

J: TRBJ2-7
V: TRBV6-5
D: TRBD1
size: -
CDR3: CASSYGGTGVWEQYF
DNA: TGTGCCAGCAGTTACGGGGGGACAGGGGTATGGGAGCAGTACTTC

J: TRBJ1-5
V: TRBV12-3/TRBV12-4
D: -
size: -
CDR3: CASSSRDQPQHF
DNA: TGTGCCAGCAGTTCCAGGGATCAGCCCCAGCATTTT

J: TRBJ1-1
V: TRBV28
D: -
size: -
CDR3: CASTRERRAGNTEAFF
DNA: TGTGCCAGCACCCGCGAGAGGAGGGCGGGGAACACTGAAGCTTTCTTT

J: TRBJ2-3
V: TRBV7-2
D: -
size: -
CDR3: CASSFIGATDTQYF
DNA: TGTGCCAGCAGCTTTATAGGGGCCACAGATACGCAGTATTTT

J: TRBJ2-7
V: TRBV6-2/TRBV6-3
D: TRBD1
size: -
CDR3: CASSKLQGFYEQYF
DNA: TGTGCCAGCAGTAAATTACAGGGGTTCTACGAGCAGTACTTC

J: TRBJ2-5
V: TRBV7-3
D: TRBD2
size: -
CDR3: CASSFLAGGPETQYF
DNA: TGTGCCAGCAGCTTTTTAGCGGGGGGGCCGGAGACCCAGTACTTC

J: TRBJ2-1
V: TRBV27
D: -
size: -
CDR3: CAREWANLHNEQFF
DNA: TGTGCCCGGGAATGGGCAAACCTACACAATGAGCAGTTCTTC

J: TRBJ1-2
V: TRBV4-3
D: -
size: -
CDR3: CASSQGLAANYGYTF
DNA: TGCGCCAGCAGCCAAGGCCTGGCGGCTAACTATGGCTACACCTTC

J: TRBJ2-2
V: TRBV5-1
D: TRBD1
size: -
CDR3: CASSLGQGRRITNTGELFF
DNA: TGCGCCAGCAGCTTGGGACAGGGGCGCCGTATAACGAACACCGGGGAGCTGTTTTTT

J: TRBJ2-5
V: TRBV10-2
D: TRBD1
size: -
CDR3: CASCRQGFQETQYF
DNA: TGCGCCAGCTGCCGACAGGGCTTCCAAGAGACCCAGTACTTC

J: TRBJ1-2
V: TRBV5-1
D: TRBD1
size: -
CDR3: CASSSQGADYGYTF
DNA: TGCGCCAGCAGCTCGCAGGGGGCGGATTATGGCTACACCTTC

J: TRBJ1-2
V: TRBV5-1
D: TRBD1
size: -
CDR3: CASSLAPGQGAGSYTF
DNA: TGCGCCAGCAGCTTGGCCCCGGGACAGGGGGCCGGGAGCTACACCTTC

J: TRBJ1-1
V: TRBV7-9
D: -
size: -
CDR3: CASSRTALNTEAFF
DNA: TGTGCCAGCAGCAGGACAGCATTGAACACTGAAGCTTTCTTT

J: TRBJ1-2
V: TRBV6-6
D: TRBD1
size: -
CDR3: CASRTPKGQGGGYTF
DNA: TGTGCCAGCAGGACACCAAAGGGACAGGGGGGTGGCTACACCTTC

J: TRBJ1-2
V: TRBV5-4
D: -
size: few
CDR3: CASSPGVGYGYTF
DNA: TGTGCCAGCAGCCCAGGGGTGGGGTATGGCTACACCTTC

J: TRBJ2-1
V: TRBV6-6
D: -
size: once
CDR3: CASSYGGPAEQFF
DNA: TGTGCCAGCAGTTACGGGGGCCCCGCGGAGCAGTTCTTC